This record covers a single T cell receptor (beta chain). The target of this receptor is not known. It has no much larger one-base neighbor in the sample; base qualities were not kept. Receptor amplification or capture employed the immunoSEQ multiplex PCR assay. For the multiplex PCR, a mixture combining 60 forward primers for TCR Vbeta segments and 13 reverse primers for TCR Jbeta segments was used. The CDR3 region of rearranged TCR beta genes was amplified from genomic DNA by a multiplex PCR assay. The Illumina HiSeq System was used to sequence the amplified TCR beta libraries as 87-base-pair reads. On the study's bioinformatics: A later analysis counted approximately 76 million unique TCR beta chains across the 666 repertoires, and 9 million to 14 million of these chains were shared by at least two donors. Raw reads were error-corrected and collapsed into unique sequences by a nearest-neighbor algorithm in which closely related sequences were merged to remove PCR and sequencing errors. To assign V, D and J gene segments, CDR3 sequences were aligned to IMGT reference sequences. For a sequence to be retained, a match of at least six nucleotides was required to both a V gene segment and a J gene segment. Rearrangements were called productive when the CDR3 lacked stop codons and stayed in frame with V and J; all others were non-productive. Following IMGT convention, CDR3 was defined as the stretch from the second conserved V-encoded cysteine up to the conserved J-encoded phenylalanine. Sequences without an unambiguous match to a single V gene segment were excluded from the earlier analysis of about 600 of the donors. An earlier analysis of 450 to 650 of the donors called V segments functional above 56.7% productive rearrangements and segregating when the between-donor standard deviation exceeded 5%. A statistical classification framework was built to diagnose cytomegalovirus status from the catalog of TCR beta chain sequences. A later analysis assigned V and J genes by comparing TCR nucleotide sequences with IMGT/GENE-DB human TR gene sequences. The TCRdist pipeline was used in a later analysis to assign CDR3 sequences and most-parsimonious VDJ recombination scenarios. In a later analysis, every TCR beta chain was defined by the combination of its CDR3 amino acid sequence and its V-gene family, and reads without a unique V-gene family were dropped. To address suspected cross-contamination and a sequencing artifact, a later analysis removed 550 to 750 highly shared, low-generation-probability nucleotide sequences. A later analysis calculated a clonal expansion index for each public chain from normalized within-repertoire ranks of inferred template counts. Generation probabilities in a later analysis came from a VDJ recombination model fitted to out-of-frame rearrangements, and those results were checked against IGoR. In a later analysis, TCR-TCR, TCR-HLA and TCR-CMV co-occurrence was scored with hypergeometric tests, and a repertoire-size bias correction was applied to TCR pairs. In a later analysis, false discovery rates were estimated by permuting HLA or CMV assignments 20 times. In a later analysis, co-occurring TCRs were grouped with DBSCAN, and TCRdist sequence similarity was added when clustering was performed within HLA-allele-positive subsets. Co-occurrence clustering excluded repertoires with fewer than 30,000 or more than 120,000 public chains, plus five with anomalous nucleotide sharing. Not all clones reach the TCRdb copy of this immuneACCESS table, which keeps in-frame sequences only. Checked studies attribute under half of the gap to unresolved V genes and leave the rest unexplained. V and J calls and clone size follow that table, whereas D and trimming were derived from the DNA. Recorded for this sample are some 200,000 clones; just over 75% of them occurred a single time. Of the sample, 0.63% falls within the top ten clones.

The CDR3, from cysteine to phenylalanine, totals 17 residues. The sequence is cut down to CDR3 DNA, 51 bases in frame from base 1. The germline V gene (reference sequence) gives CDR1 as SGHNT and CDR2 as YYREEE. V ends up 4 bases short and J 1 base short, with an unmatched junction base count of 9. This record belongs to a study of cytomegalovirus exposure and HLA in healthy donors (dated by TCRdb to 2016 to 2017). As for the study more broadly: In an earlier analysis of under 600 of the donors, 250 to 350 Gb of sequence data and some 120 million unique TCR beta sequences from 180 million or so T cells were reported. To decide whether each TCR beta V gene segment behaved as functional or pseudogenic, an earlier analysis of some 600 of the donors relied on high-throughput TCR beta sequencing. Roughly 300 gigabases of sequencing data and 70 million to 85 million unique TCR sequences were included in an early release covering several hundred HLA-typed donors. Donor age, sex, ethnicity and CMV serostatus were collected together with the repertoire data. Of the roughly 400 genotyped donors, roughly 85% fell in the genetic ancestry cluster associated with self-reported Caucasian donors. The later analysis used no new phenotypic data to find candidate immune exposures, relying instead on TCR beta sequences and their occurrence across donors. A later analysis re-analyzed previously published TCR beta repertoires from approximately 700 donors and added high-resolution HLA genotyping to study TCR occurrence patterns. The number of typed donors differed by locus: roughly 629-640 for A, B, C, DRB1 and DQB1; 500 to 550 for DQA1; around 580 for DPA1; and 400 to 480 for DPB1. Four or five DR-DQ haplotypes were handled as single units for association and clustering, since linkage in the cohort was strong. Both class I and class II loci were covered by HLA typing, at four-digit resolution. To predict cytomegalovirus infection status, the study brought together high-throughput TCR immunosequencing, statistical association of individual TCRs with disease status, and machine learning. Genome-wide SNP genotypes for about 65% of the roughly 670 donors were used in a later genetic analysis, which treated that subset as a discovery cohort. Among some 410 genotyped donors of the cohort, an average of about 240,000 unique TCR beta nucleotide sequences were sequenced per donor, 15% to 20% of them non-productive. The T cell repertoires of under 700 subjects were profiled by immunosequencing and related to cytomegalovirus serostatus. In addition to the first cohort of 666 subjects, a separate validation cohort of approximately 110 different subjects was used. The study aimed to test whether cataloging public T cell receptors could reveal signatures of past pathogen exposure. All discovery cohort repertoires had been generated on a single sequencing platform.

The full study reports these points: Several of the top co-occurrence clusters appeared to be linked to parvovirus B19, influenza, CMV and Epstein-Barr virus, according to a later analysis. In a later genetic analysis, a missense DCLRE1C variant was associated with V-gene and J-gene trimming of TCR beta chains, and the association was replicated in an independent cohort. Specific HLA alleles were associated with 15,000 to 20,000 TCR beta sequences at a false discovery rate of 0.05 in a later analysis. In both the original and validation cohorts, the classifier was reported to diagnose cytomegalovirus status with high specificity and sensitivity. Presence/absence analyses assumed roughly uniform sequencing depth across donors, an assumption that may not hold. In a later analysis, HLA-associated TCR beta chains showed more clonal expansion and lower generation probabilities than non-associated chains that were equally common. CMV serostatus was the only immune exposure information available for the cohort. Across donors, most TCR sequences were observed very rarely, whereas some public TCRs were present in many individuals. The 87-base-pair reads could not distinguish some IMGT-functional V segments, including TRBV6-2 and TRBV6-3, so those segments were excluded. The study listed approximately 150 TCR beta chains as associated with cytomegalovirus. Only TCR beta chains were sequenced in this cohort, and the absence of alpha or paired-chain data limited detectable features. In a later analysis, the rate of TCR association differed among HLA loci, with DRB1 alleles having the most associated TCRs and HLA-C alleles having the fewest. Because counts were too low, more than 15 rarely observed V segments, including chromosome 9 orphons, were excluded from the earlier analysis of 587 of the donors. Assigning TCR associations to individual alleles was difficult when HLA alleles, especially DR and DQ, strongly co-occurred. A few of the identified cytomegalovirus-associated TCR beta chains were confirmed in vitro to be specific for cytomegalovirus antigens. In a later genetic analysis, fewer N-insertions in productive TCRs were reported among donors in an Asian-associated ancestry cluster than the roughly 670-donor mean. A cluster of highly shared sequence variants was judged likely to be a technical artifact of the sequencing pipeline. The authors suggested that the approach could potentially be generalized to other disease states and immunological phenotypes. Linkage disequilibrium might explain the correlated functional status among segregating V segments, but an unknown experimental factor could not be excluded. In an earlier analysis of about 550 of the donors, most TCR beta V segments were observed in productive rearrangements about 90% or about 30% of the time, broadly matching IMGT annotations. A later analysis found that most CMV-associated TCR beta chains appeared HLA-restricted, with HLA associations seemingly driven largely by CMV exposure. A further reported finding was that TCR beta sequences accurately predicted the HLA-A and HLA-B alleles for most subjects in the first cohort. HLA typing was unavailable for some donors at each locus, so association tests used only the typed subset.

The cohort consisted of fewer than 700 healthy bone marrow donors. At the time of sampling, all cohort members were nominally healthy, though unrecorded immune exposures were likely present. The donor was CMV seronegative and was included in the group of approximately 350 seronegative cohort members. A peripheral blood sample was collected from each donor, and TCR beta sequencing was performed on peripheral blood mononuclear cells. Genomic DNA was extracted from the blood cell samples with the Qiagen DNeasy Blood Extraction Kit. Input material: PBMCs. The rearrangement joined TRBV5-4 to TRBJ1-1; 11 central nucleotides agree with TRBD1. The receptor was derived from a man younger than 30 in good health and CMV-seronegative. In nucleotides, the sequence is TGTGCCAGCAGCCCCCGGGACAGGGGGACTGGGAACACTGAAGCTTTCTTT. This encodes CASSPRDRGTGNTEAFF.